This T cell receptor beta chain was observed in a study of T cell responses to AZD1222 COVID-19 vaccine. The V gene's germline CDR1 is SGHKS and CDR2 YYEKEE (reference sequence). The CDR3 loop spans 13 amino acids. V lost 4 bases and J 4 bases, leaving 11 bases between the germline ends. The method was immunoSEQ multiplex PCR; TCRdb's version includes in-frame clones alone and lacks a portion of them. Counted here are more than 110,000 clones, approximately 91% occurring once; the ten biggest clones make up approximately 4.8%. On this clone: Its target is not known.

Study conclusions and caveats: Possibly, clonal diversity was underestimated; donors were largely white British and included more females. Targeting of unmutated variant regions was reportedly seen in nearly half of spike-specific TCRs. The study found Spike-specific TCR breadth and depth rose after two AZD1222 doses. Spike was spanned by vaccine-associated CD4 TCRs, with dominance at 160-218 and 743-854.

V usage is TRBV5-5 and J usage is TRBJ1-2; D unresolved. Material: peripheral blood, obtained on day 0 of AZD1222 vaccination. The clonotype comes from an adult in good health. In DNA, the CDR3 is TGTGCCAGCAGCCCGGGGAAGTTCTATGGCTACACCTTC. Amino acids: CASSPGKFYGYTF.